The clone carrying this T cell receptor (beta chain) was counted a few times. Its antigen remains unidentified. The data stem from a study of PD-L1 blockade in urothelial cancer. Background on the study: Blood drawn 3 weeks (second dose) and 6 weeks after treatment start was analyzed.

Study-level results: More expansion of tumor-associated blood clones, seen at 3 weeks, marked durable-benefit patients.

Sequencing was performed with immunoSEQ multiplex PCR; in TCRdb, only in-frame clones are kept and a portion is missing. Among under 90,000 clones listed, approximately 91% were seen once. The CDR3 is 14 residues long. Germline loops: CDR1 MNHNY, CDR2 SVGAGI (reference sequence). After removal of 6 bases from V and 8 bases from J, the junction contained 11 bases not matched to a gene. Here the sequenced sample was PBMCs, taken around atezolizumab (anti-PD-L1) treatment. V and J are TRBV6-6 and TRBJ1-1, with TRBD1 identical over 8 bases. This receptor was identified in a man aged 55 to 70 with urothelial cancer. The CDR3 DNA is TGTGCCAGCAGGTTACAGGGGGAGATCAGGGAAGCTTTCTTT. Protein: CASRLQGEIREAFF.